This T cell receptor (beta chain) was recovered during a study of T-cell memory formation after mild COVID-19. TCRdb redid the calling of the 5' RACE reads with MiXCR, one entry per CDR3 protein. The sample carries 50,000 or so distinct CDR3 sequences, roughly a quarter recorded once. This clonotype occurred many times. Material: PBMCs or a T cell subset sorted from them (not recorded which). This TCR was recovered from a man between 18 and 29 years old who had mild COVID-19 (a few samples of this study predate the infection). Cell type and time point are not known.

CDR3 in amino acids: CASSDGQGLGYF. The DNA of the CDR3 is TGTGCCAGCAGTGACGGACAGGGCCTGGGGTACTTC. The chain links TRBV7-2 to TRBJ2-7, with 8 bases fitting TRBD1. Germline V gene lookup returns CDR1 SGHTA and CDR2 FQGNSA. Unmatched junction bases numbered 10, after V lost 6 bases and J lost 12 bases. There are 12 residues in the CDR3.